The present TCR beta chain was sequenced within a study of cytomegalovirus exposure and HLA in healthy donors. PCR amplification relied on 60 Vbeta primers (plus 13 Jbeta primers). Some clones are missing from TCRdb's copy, which holds only in-frame ones; the method was immunoSEQ multiplex PCR. The sample lists 150,000 to 200,000 clones; approximately 71% were seen once. On this clone itself: Its antigen is not known.

This CDR3 is built from 17 residues. The V segment lost 6 bases and the J segment 8 bases; nucleotides outside the gene matches: 19. CDR1 is MGHRA and CDR2 is YSYEKL in the germline V gene. Study-wide results and caveats: Within a later analysis, the majority of CMV-associated TCR beta chains appeared HLA-restricted. Researchers reported in a later analysis that a missense DCLRE1C variant was tied to TCR beta V- and J-gene trimming. Later on, an analysis showed TCR association rates differing by HLA locus, with DRB1 the most and HLA-C the fewest.

Sequenced input: PBMCs. The gene calls are TRBV4-1 and TRBJ1-5; 7 bases align to TRBD1. The origin of this receptor is a girl aged 10 to 17 in good health and CMV-seronegative. The CDR3 sequence is CASRRTGDLFVLEPQHF. For the CDR3, the DNA is TGCGCCAGCAGACGCACAGGGGACCTTTTTGTTTTGGAGCCCCAGCATTTT.